This T cell receptor (beta chain) is drawn from a study of blood T cell repertoires in COVID-19. Study-level information: From T cells, B-cell-depleted T cells, or PBMCs came the material, which was cDNA or gDNA.

Authors' processing steps: The assay estimated nucleated cells by amplifying reference gene primers. Clones were sequenced by immunoSEQ multiplex PCR, and TCRdb holds only the in-frame ones, with some missing. The V and J calls and clone size were taken over from that table, and D and trimming were inferred from the DNA. The sample carries fewer than 200,000 clones, about 87% recorded once. This CDR3 comprises 18 residues. The V and J ends lost 6 bases and 4 bases, in that order; junction bases with no gene match: 13. CDR1 and CDR2 (germline): SGHRS, YFSETQ. It was during active infection that Seattle patients were enrolled and then longitudinally followed.

The sample was peripheral blood. This chain links TRBV5-1 with TRBJ1-4, with TRBD1 matching 12 bases. The receptor was derived from a woman in her seventies with COVID-19, enrolled during active disease. The CDR3 nucleotides read TGCGCCAGCACCTTTTCCGGGACAGGGGGCTCTCTTAATGAAAAACTGTTTTTT. Encoded protein: CASTFSGTGGSLNEKLFF. The full variable domain, its missing parts supplied by reference TRBV5-1 and TRBJ1-4, is KAGVTQTPRYLIKTRGQQVTLSCSPISGHRSVSWYQQTPGQGLQFLFEYFSETQRNKGNFPGRFSGRQFSNSRSEMNVSTLELGDSALYLCASTFSGTGGSLNEKLFFGSGTQLSVL.